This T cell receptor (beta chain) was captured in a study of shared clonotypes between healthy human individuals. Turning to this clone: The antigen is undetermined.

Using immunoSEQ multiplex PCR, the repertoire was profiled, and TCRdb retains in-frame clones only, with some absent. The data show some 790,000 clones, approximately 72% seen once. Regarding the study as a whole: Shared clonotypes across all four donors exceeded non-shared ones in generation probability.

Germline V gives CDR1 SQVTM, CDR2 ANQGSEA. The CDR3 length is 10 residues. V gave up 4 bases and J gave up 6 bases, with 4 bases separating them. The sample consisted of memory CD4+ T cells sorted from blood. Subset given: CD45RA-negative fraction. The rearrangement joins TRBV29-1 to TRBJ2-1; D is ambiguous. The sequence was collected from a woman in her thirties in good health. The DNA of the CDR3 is TGCAGCGTTGGGACCAATGAGCAGTTCTTC. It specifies CSVGTNEQFF.